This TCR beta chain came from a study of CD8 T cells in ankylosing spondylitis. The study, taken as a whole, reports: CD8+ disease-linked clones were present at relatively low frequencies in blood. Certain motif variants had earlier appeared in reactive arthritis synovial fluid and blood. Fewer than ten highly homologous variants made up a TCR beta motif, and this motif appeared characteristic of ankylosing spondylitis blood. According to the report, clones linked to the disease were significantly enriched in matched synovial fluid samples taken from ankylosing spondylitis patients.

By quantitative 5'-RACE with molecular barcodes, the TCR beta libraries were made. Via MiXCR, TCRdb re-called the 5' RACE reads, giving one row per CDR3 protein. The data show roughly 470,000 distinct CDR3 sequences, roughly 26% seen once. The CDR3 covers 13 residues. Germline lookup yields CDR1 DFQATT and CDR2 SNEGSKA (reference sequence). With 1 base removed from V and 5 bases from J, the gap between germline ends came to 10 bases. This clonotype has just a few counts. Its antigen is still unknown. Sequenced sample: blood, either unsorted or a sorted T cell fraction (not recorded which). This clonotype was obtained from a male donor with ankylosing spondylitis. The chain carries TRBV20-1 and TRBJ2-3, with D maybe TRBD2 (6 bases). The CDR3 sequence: CSARGGGVDTQYF. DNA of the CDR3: TGCAGTGCTAGAGGGGGAGGCGTAGATACGCAGTATTTT.